Shown below are 8 T cell receptor beta chains from a single sample sequenced in a study of CD8 T cells in ankylosing spondylitis (dated by TCRdb to 2017 to 2019). Points the paper makes about the study in general: A TCR beta motif of roughly 8 highly homologous amino acid variants appeared characteristic of blood from ankylosing spondylitis patients.

Library construction relied on 5' RACE. These reads were obtained on an Illumina HiSeq 2500. The raw public reads went through TCRdb reprocessing: fastp at Q25, MiXCR clone calling, in-frame beta chains kept. Each entry merges the rows of one CDR3 protein and shows their most common DNA and genes. This sample has 800,000 to 900,000 distinct CDR3 sequences in its table, and roughly 10% of those were observed once. Just over 0.5% of the sample lies in the top ten. Which antigens these TCRs recognize remains unknown. The specimen sequenced was blood, either unsorted or a sorted T cell fraction (not recorded which). The receptors here all came from a male donor with ankylosing spondylitis.

J is TRBJ1-4 and V is TRBV28; 8 bases are shared with TRBD1. In germline, CDR1 is MDHEN, CDR2 SYDVKM. The CDR3 is made up of 16 amino acids. Trimming took 5 bases from V and 7 from J; bases not matched to a gene: 12. CDR3 in amino acids: CASSVPYRGVGEKLFF. DNA for the CDR3: TGTGCCAGCAGTGTACCATACAGGGGGGTGGGTGAAAAACTGTTTTTT. Based on the CDR3 plus reference TRBV28 and TRBJ1-4, the full variable domain is DVKVTQSSRYLVKRTGEKVFLECVQDMDHENMFWYRQDPGLGLRLIYFSYDVKMKEKGDIPEGYSVSREKKERFSLILESASTNQTSMYLCASSVPYRGVGEKLFFGSGTQLSVL.

V usage is TRBV29-1 and J usage is TRBJ1-4; a weak D match, TRBD1 (6 bases). Germline values: CDR1 SQVTM, CDR2 ANQGSEA. The V gene lost 5 bases and the J gene lost 7 bases, with 11 bases spanning the gap. This CDR3 spans 12 amino acids. CDR3 in DNA: TGCAGCGTTTTAACAGGGTCTGAAAAACTGTTTTTT. Protein product: CSVLTGSEKLFF.

The V call is TRBV5-1, the J call TRBJ2-1; D is possibly TRBD1 (5 bases). The CDR3 runs 13 residues. Germline V gene sequence: CDR1 SGHRS, CDR2 YFSETQ. The ends were cut back, 0 bases at V and 10 bases at J, with 11 bases in the middle. The CDR3 DNA reads as TGCGCCAGCAGCTTGGAGGGGATATGGGAGCAGTTCTTC. Its protein product is CASSLEGIWEQFF.

The table lists this clonotype with a few counts. V gene TRBV5-1 combines with J gene TRBJ1-2, with TRBD1 matching over 7 bases. Germline loops: CDR1 SGHRS, CDR2 YFSETQ. V shed 4 bases and J 7 bases; nucleotides not matched to a gene: 13. The CDR3 consists of 15 residues. The CDR3 protein is CASSPQGGPPSGYTF. DNA for the CDR3: TGCGCCAGCAGCCCCCAAGGGGGCCCGCCAAGTGGCTACACCTTC.

The table lists this clonotype with a count of one. The genes are TRBV14 and TRBJ2-1; D is uncertain. CDR3 length equals 15 residues. V was pared by 1 base and J by 4 bases, with 11 bases between. Germline V gene sequence: CDR1 SGHDN, CDR2 FVKESK. This CDR3 is CASSQVSRLYNEQFF. CDR3 nucleotides: TGTGCCAGCAGCCAAGTTAGCAGGCTGTACAATGAGCAGTTCTTC.

There are many counts of this clonotype. This sequence joins TRBV10-2 and TRBJ2-1; TRBD1 is a possible D gene (5 bases). Germline V gene data show CDR1 as WSHSY and CDR2 as SAAADI. The CDR3 is 13 residues long. V lost 1 base to trimming and J lost 15 bases, with 16 bases between them. Written as DNA, the CDR3 is TGCGCCAGCAGTGAGTATCACCCCCAAGGGGCGTTCTTC. Translation: CASSEYHPQGAFF.

The table lists this clonotype with a few counts. The rearrangement uses TRBV11-3 and TRBJ2-7, with 8 bases that match TRBD2. The ends lost 0 bases at V and 5 bases at J; junction bases unmatched: 0. The CDR3 has 13 residues. Germline CDR1 SGHNT, CDR2 YENEEA. CDR3 region: CASSLDSGDEQYF. The CDR3, as DNA: TGTGCCAGCAGCTTAGATAGCGGGGACGAGCAGTACTTC.

J is TRBJ1-1 and V is TRBV5-1; tentative D call: TRBD1 (6 bases). The CDR3 is 15 amino acids. Germline-derived CDR1 and CDR2 are SGHRS and YFSETQ. Trimming pared 5 bases from V and 1 base from J, leaving 15 bases between. The CDR3 nucleotides read TGCGCCAGCAGTGGAAGGGGGACACGGAACACTGAAGCTTTCTTT. Its protein is CASSGRGTRNTEAFF.